Listed below are T cell receptor beta chains from one sample, sequenced in a study of blood T cell repertoires in COVID-19. The protocol was immunoSEQ multiplex PCR, while the TCRdb copy is restricted to in-frame clones and leaves out a portion. The sample lists 180,000 or so clones; 81% were seen once. The sequenced sample was peripheral blood. These TCRs come from a middle-aged woman with COVID-19, enrolled during active disease. The CDR3 runs from the conserved cysteine through the conserved F or W. Each record gives: V gene, clone size, D gene, J gene, CDR3 DNA, CDR3 protein. A D gene is named only where the DNA matches it firmly. Size values are once, few and many counts, or a class for expanded clones, and some rows have none.

TRBV2	.	TRBD2	TRBJ2-2	TGTGCCAGCAGGGAAACTAGCGGGAGGACCGGGGAGCTGTTTTTT	CASRETSGRTGELFF
TRBV5-4	.	TRBD1	TRBJ2-2	TGTGCCAGCAGCTCGGTCGGACAGGGGCACACCGGGGAGCTGTTTTTT	CASSSVGQGHTGELFF
TRBV3-1/TRBV3-2	.	TRBD1	TRBJ1-6	TGTGCCAGCAGCCCCGGTCAGGCTGGGACAGTGTATAATTCACCCCTCCACTTT	CASSPGQAGTVYNSPLHF
TRBV7-2	.	TRBD2	TRBJ2-1	TGTGCCAGCAGCTTAGTCTTTAGCGGGGTCAATGAGCAGTTCTTC	CASSLVFSGVNEQFF
TRBV28	.	TRBD1	TRBJ1-5	TGTGCCAGCAGTTTTTGGGGTACAGGGGGAACTAGCAATCAGCCCCAGCATTTT	CASSFWGTGGTSNQPQHF
TRBV28	.	TRBD1	TRBJ2-5	TGTGCCAGCAGCCATCGGACAGGGAAAGAGACCCAGTACTTC	CASSHRTGKETQYF
TRBV10-2	.	.	TRBJ2-7	TGCGCCAGCAGTGAGTCTCTCCTTCCCTACGAGCAGTACTTC	CASSESLLPYEQYF
TRBV9	.	.	TRBJ2-3	TGTGCCAGCAGCGTAGGCGGGCCCGGGGTGGGTACGCAGTATTTT	CASSVGGPGVGTQYF
TRBV28	.	.	TRBJ2-4	TGTGCCAGCAGTCCCCGACTGCTAGCCAAAAACATTCAGTACTTC	CASSPRLLAKNIQYF
TRBV27	.	.	TRBJ2-3	TGTGCCAGCAGTTTAACCCCCGGCGGGGATACGCAGTATTTT	CASSLTPGGDTQYF
TRBV2	.	TRBD1	TRBJ1-2	TGTGCCAGCAGCTTTGACAGGGCGGGTGGCTACACCTTC	CASSFDRAGGYTF
TRBV5-4	.	.	TRBJ2-1	TGTGCCAGCAGCCCAATGGGGGGGCAAAACAATGAGCAGTTCTTC	CASSPMGGQNNEQFF
TRBV11-2	.	.	TRBJ1-4	TGTGCCAGCAGCTTAGAGGGGACATCAGAAAAACTGTTTTTT	CASSLEGTSEKLFF
TRBV28	.	TRBD2	TRBJ2-3	TGTGCCAGCAGTTTTAGCTGGGGCGTGAGCGGGAGGGCGCGGGATACGCAGTATTTT	CASSFSWGVSGRARDTQYF
TRBV3-1/TRBV3-2	.	.	TRBJ2-6	TGTGCCAGCAGCCATCCAGGGGCCAACGTCCTGACTTTC	CASSHPGANVLTF
TRBV7-2	few	TRBD1	TRBJ1-1	TGTGCCAGCAGCTTATATGGGACAGTTAACACTGAAGCTTTCTTT	CASSLYGTVNTEAFF
TRBV10-2	.	.	TRBJ1-1	TGCGCCAGCAGTGAGGCGGGGAGCGGTGAAGCTTTCTTT	CASSEAGSGEAFF
TRBV6-1	.	TRBD1	TRBJ1-5	TGTGCCAGCAGTGGACAGGGGGTCTTGAAGGGCATGGGACAGCCCCAGCATTTT	CASSGQGVLKGMGQPQHF
TRBV27	.	.	TRBJ2-1	TGTGCCAGCAGTTACAGGATCTACAATGAGCAGTTCTTC	CASSYRIYNEQFF
TRBV19	.	.	TRBJ2-2	TGTGCCACTACGGACTGGAACACCGGGGAGCTGTTTTTT	CATTDWNTGELFF
TRBV20-1	.	TRBD1	TRBJ1-2	TGCAGTGCTAGCCCGACAGGGGGCTACACCTTC	CSASPTGGYTF
TRBV6-4	once	.	TRBJ2-2	TGTGCCAGCAGTGCATACAGGGAAGTGACCACCGGGGAGCTGTTTTTT	CASSAYREVTTGELFF
TRBV28	.	.	TRBJ1-2	TGTGCCAGCAGTTTTTGGCTGGCTGGCTACACCTTC	CASSFWLAGYTF
TRBV5-4	.	.	TRBJ1-1	TGTGCCAGCAGCTCGACAGTGAACACTGAAGCTTTCTTT	CASSSTVNTEAFF
TRBV4-2	.	.	TRBJ1-4	TGTGCCAGCAGCCAAGAGGTCGCAGGGCTGACCAAACTGTTTTTT	CASSQEVAGLTKLFF
TRBV2	.	.	TRBJ1-2	TGTGCCAGCAGTGACCCACAGGGTAATAGAGCATATGGCTACACCTTC	CASSDPQGNRAYGYTF
TRBV29-1	.	.	TRBJ1-2	TGCAGCTCCTGGCAGGGCCCGCTCGGCTATGGCTACACCTTC	CSSWQGPLGYGYTF
TRBV7-6	.	TRBD1	TRBJ1-1	TGTGCCAGCAGCCTCGTCCCGGGACAGGGGCTCGAAGCTTTCTTT	CASSLVPGQGLEAFF
TRBV2	few	.	TRBJ2-7	TGTGCCAGCAGAGCCGCCTATAGCTCCTACGAGCAGTACTTC	CASRAAYSSYEQYF
TRBV28	few	.	TRBJ1-5	TGTGCCAGCACAGGGCTCAATCAGCCCCAGCATTTT	CASTGLNQPQHF
TRBV6-1	.	.	TRBJ2-7	TGTGCCAGCAGTGACATTTACGAGCAGTACTTC	CASSDIYEQYF
TRBV9	.	TRBD2	TRBJ2-2	TGTGCCAGCAGCACCCGAGAGGGGGGACTAGCGGCCGGGGAGCTGTTTTTT	CASSTREGGLAAGELFF
TRBV28	.	.	TRBJ2-1	TGTGCCAGCAGTTTAGGAGACCCAACCTACAATGAGCAGTTCTTC	CASSLGDPTYNEQFF
TRBV10-2	once	.	TRBJ1-1	TGCGCCAGCAGTGAGTCTCGAGGGACTGAAGCTTTCTTT	CASSESRGTEAFF
TRBV7-6	once	.	TRBJ2-2	TGTGCCAGCAGCTTAGGGCTGTACACCGGGGAGCTGTTTTTT	CASSLGLYTGELFF
TRBV4-2	.	.	TRBJ2-1	TGTGCCAGCAGCCAAGACCCCAGGGCCAGCTCCTACAATGAGCAGTTCTTC	CASSQDPRASSYNEQFF
TRBV12-5	.	TRBD2	TRBJ2-5	TGTGCTAGTGGTTTTGCGGGGGGGTTAATTGAGACCCAGTACTTC	CASGFAGGLIETQYF
TRBV27	.	.	TRBJ1-5	TGTGCCAGCAGTTTAAGGTCGGGGAGCAATCAGCCCCAGCATTTT	CASSLRSGSNQPQHF
TRBV2	few	TRBD2	TRBJ2-1	TGTGCCAGCAGTGCGGCTAGCGGGGGGAGGTATGAGCAGTTCTTC	CASSAASGGRYEQFF
TRBV2	.	.	TRBJ1-2	TGTGCCAGCAGTGGGACCTCAGCGGCCTATGGCTACACCTTC	CASSGTSAAYGYTF
TRBV7-9	.	.	TRBJ1-3	TGTGCCAGCAGCTTATTCGTCAGTCTTCAATCTGGAAACACCATATATTTT	CASSLFVSLQSGNTIYF
TRBV11-2	.	TRBD2	TRBJ2-1	TGTGCCAGCAGCTTGCTTAGCGGGGGGGATATTGAGCAGTTCTTC	CASSLLSGGDIEQFF
TRBV30	.	.	TRBJ2-3	TGTGCCTCTAAAAAACGAGGGCGCACAGATACGCAGTATTTT	CASKKRGRTDTQYF
TRBV4-1	.	.	TRBJ1-1	TGCGCCAGCAGCATCACGAGCACGGGCACTGAAGCTTTCTTT	CASSITSTGTEAFF
TRBV19	once	.	TRBJ1-1	TGTGCCAGTAGTATCGGGGGGACCGGGGAAGCTTTCTTT	CASSIGGTGEAFF
TRBV4-1	few	TRBD2	TRBJ2-2	TGCGCCAGCAGCCAAGAAGATGGAGCGGGGGTCGCGAACACCGGGGAGCTGTTTTTT	CASSQEDGAGVANTGELFF
TRBV12-5	.	.	TRBJ2-6	TGTGCTAGTGGTTCCGCTGGGGCCAACGTCCTGACTTTC	CASGSAGANVLTF
TRBV10-3	many	.	TRBJ1-1	TGTGCCATCAGCCAACCGGGGGGAAGGCGGAACACTGAAGCTTTCTTT	CAISQPGGRRNTEAFF
TRBV30	.	TRBD2	TRBJ2-1	TGTGCCTGGAGTACCGGACTAGCGGGTAATTTGCTGTTCTTC	CAWSTGLAGNLLFF
TRBV9	.	.	TRBJ2-2	TGTGCCAGCAGCGTCGGGAGTCCGGGGACCGGGGAGCTGTTTTTT	CASSVGSPGTGELFF
TRBV5-4	few	TRBD1	TRBJ2-3	TGTGCCAGCAGCGGAGGACAGGGGGCACGCACAGATACGCAGTATTTT	CASSGGQGARTDTQYF
TRBV5-6	.	.	TRBJ1-2	TGTGCCAGCAGCCCGACGGGGTTGGCAGGCGAATTTAACTATGGCTACACCTTC	CASSPTGLAGEFNYGYTF
TRBV7-9	.	TRBD1	TRBJ1-1	TGTGCCAGCAGCTTTACAGGGGGGAACACTGAAGCTTTCTTT	CASSFTGGNTEAFF
TRBV6-5	.	.	TRBJ2-6	TGTGCCAGCAGTTACTCGGAGGTCTCTGGGGCCAACGTCCTGACTTTC	CASSYSEVSGANVLTF
TRBV5-1	once	.	TRBJ2-2	TGCGCCAGCAGCCAACTAAGATCCGCGAACACCGGGGAGCTGTTTTTT	CASSQLRSANTGELFF
TRBV11-2	.	.	TRBJ1-1	TGTGCCAGCAGCTTAGTCTCCTCGAACACTGAAGCTTTCTTT	CASSLVSSNTEAFF
TRBV15	.	.	TRBJ2-1	TGTGCCACCAGCAGTGGAAGGAGGGGCTCCTACAATGAGCAGTTCTTC	CATSSGRRGSYNEQFF